These 20 T cell receptor beta chains share one sample of origin, sequenced in a study of T cells in Graves' hyperthyroidism and ophthalmopathy. Template material for amplifying TCR beta CDR3 regions consisted of RNA transcripts. Researchers ran a first-round RT-PCR on the TCR CDR3 using the HTBI primer set. TCRdb reprocessed the multiplex PCR reads via MiXCR and lists one record per CDR3 protein. The table has approximately 520,000 distinct CDR3 sequences, 24% seen once. Sequences were obtained from blood. These receptors all stem from a woman aged 25 to 39 with Graves' ophthalmopathy.

This clonotype was seen a few times. The chain carries TRBV5-1 and TRBJ2-2, with TRBD2 matching 13 bases. V was pared by 3 bases and J by 7 bases, with 6 bases of the junction left unmatched. The germline CDR1 and CDR2 sequences are SGHRS and YFSETQ. The CDR3 sequence is 16 residues long. CDR3 residues: CASSSGLAGPVGELFF. The DNA of the CDR3 is TGCGCCAGCAGCTCGGGACTAGCGGGACCAGTCGGGGAGCTGTTTTTT.

Concerning this clonotype: Given a much more abundant clone one base away, this may be a read error. The V and J genes are TRBV30 and TRBJ2-7, with D tentatively TRBD1 (5 bases). The germline V gene encodes CDR1 GTSNPN and CDR2 SVGIG (reference sequence). There are 11 residues in the CDR3. The DNA of the CDR3 is TGTGCCTGGAGTGGGACATACGGGCAGTACTTC. Translating it yields CAWSGTYGQYF.

The CDR3 protein is CASGTHRGKHSPLHF. The CDR3 bases are TGTGCCAGCGGAACTCACAGGGGGAAGCATTCACCCCTCCACTTT. The V and J genes are TRBV9 and TRBJ1-6; 8 positions agree with TRBD1. Losses at the gene ends were 7 bases for V and 8 bases for J; bases not matched to a gene: 11. The CDR3 contains 15 residues. CDR1 is SGDLS, CDR2 YYNGEE, per germline.

This clonotype has just a few counts. This chain joins TRBV7-2 and TRBJ1-1, with TRBD1 matching over 7 bases. With 7 bases clipped from V and 6 bases from J, the junction kept 11 bases outside the gene matches. Germline V gene lookup returns CDR1 SGHTA and CDR2 FQGNSA. This CDR3 spans 14 amino acids. CDR3 region: CASKKDRPSPEAFF. The CDR3 DNA reads as TGTGCCAGCAAAAAGGACAGGCCTAGTCCTGAAGCTTTCTTT.

The CDR3 DNA reads TGTGCCTGGAGTGTTGTGAATCCTGAAGCTTTCTTT. Translated: CAWSVVNPEAFF. The V and J genes are TRBV30 and TRBJ1-1; no firm D call. Trimming shortened V by 0 bases and J by 6 bases, and 8 bases separated the two germline ends. Germline CDR1 is GTSNPN and CDR2 is SVGIG (reference sequence). The length of the CDR3 is 12 residues.

The chain couples TRBV20-1 to TRBJ1-1; D uncertain. Per the germline V gene, CDR1 is DFQATT and CDR2 is SNEGSKA (reference sequence). CDR3 length: 13 residues. V gave up 6 bases and J gave up 0 bases, with 11 bases separating them. CDR3 residues: CSAPSTVNTEAFF. CDR3 sequence (DNA): TGCAGTGCGCCCTCGACGGTGAACACTGAAGCTTTCTTT.

The J gene is TRBJ2-2, the V gene TRBV19; 10 bases map to TRBD2. The V segment lost 6 bases and the J segment 6 bases; nucleotides outside the gene matches: 7. Germline V gene data show CDR1 as LNHDA and CDR2 as SQIVND (reference sequence). The CDR3 has 15 amino acids. The DNA for the CDR3 is TGTGCCAGTAGGGAGGGACTAGCGATCGCCGGGGAGCTGTTTTTT. Translated: CASREGLAIAGELFF.

A few counts support this clonotype. The gene calls are TRBV6-2 or TRBV6-3 and TRBJ1-1; possible D gene TRBD1, 5 bases. The CDR3 contains 13 residues. Trimming removed 6 bases from V and 5 bases from J, with 13 bases in between. Germline CDR1 is MNHEY and CDR2 is SVGEGT. The CDR3 reads CASRLGGVTEAFF. The CDR3 DNA follows: TGTGCCAGCAGATTGGGGGGGGTGACTGAAGCTTTCTTT.

This clonotype was seen at least ten times. The gene calls are TRBV6-2 or TRBV6-3 and TRBJ2-7; D may be TRBD1 (5 bases). Germline V gene lookup returns CDR1 MNHEY and CDR2 SVGEGT. The CDR3 is 14 amino acids. Trimming removed 3 bases from V and 2 bases from J, with 11 bases in between. The CDR3 is CASSYDSETYEQYF. In nucleotides, the CDR3 is TGTGCCAGCAGTTATGACAGCGAAACCTACGAGCAGTACTTC.

The chain uses TRBV5-1 and TRBJ2-2, with 7 bases matching TRBD2. With V trimmed by 0 bases and J by 5 bases, 10 bases remained unmatched. Germline V gene sequence: CDR1 SGHRS, CDR2 YFSETQ. CDR3 length: 17 amino acids. The DNA for the CDR3 is TGCGCCAGCAGCTTGGCCGGAGCGGGACGAGGGACCGGGGAGCTGTTTTTT. Translating gives CASSLAGAGRGTGELFF.

This chain joins TRBV7-2 and TRBJ1-1; tentative D call: TRBD1 (6 bases). The CDR3 runs to 17 residues. V was pared by 5 bases and J by 11 bases, with 30 bases between. CDR1 and CDR2 (germline): SGHTA, FQGNSA. The DNA of the CDR3 is TGTGCCAGCAGCCTAAGCGGGCAGGGCGTCCCGGGGGCAGGGGCTTTCTTT. This gives the protein CASSLSGQGVPGAGAFF.

This clonotype was seen many times. CDR3 residues: CASTPGTGAIYGTEAFF. As DNA, the CDR3 is TGTGCCAGCACTCCCGGGACAGGGGCGATTTACGGCACTGAAGCTTTCTTT. The genes are TRBV12-3 or TRBV12-4 and TRBJ1-1; 10 bases fit TRBD1. The CDR3 has 17 residues. V lost 7 bases and J lost 4; bases outside the gene matches: 15.

This clonotype was detected ten times or more. V gene TRBV28 combines with J gene TRBJ1-1; TRBD1 might be the D (6 bases). Germline-derived CDR1 and CDR2 are MDHEN and SYDVKM. V dropped 5 bases and J dropped 0 bases, with 13 bases sitting between them. CDR3 length: 15 residues. Written as DNA, the CDR3 is TGTGCCAGCAGTCCCCGGACAGACATGAACACTGAAGCTTTCTTT. The encoded protein is CASSPRTDMNTEAFF. Combining the CDR3 with reference TRBV28 and TRBJ1-1 gives the whole variable domain DVKVTQSSRYLVKRTGEKVFLECVQDMDHENMFWYRQDPGLGLRLIYFSYDVKMKEKGDIPEGYSVSREKKERFSLILESASTNQTSMYLCASSPRTDMNTEAFFGQGTRLTVV.

This clonotype was counted ten times or more. V is TRBV27 and J is TRBJ1-1, with 7 bases lining up with TRBD1. The CDR3 length is 17 residues. With 5 bases clipped from V and 5 bases from J, the junction kept 17 bases outside the gene matches. Looked up from germline, CDR1 is MNHEY and CDR2 is SMNVEV (reference sequence). Written as DNA, the CDR3 is TGTGCCAGCAGTCCCCCGGACAGGACTGACCAGAGTACTGAAGCTTTCTTT. This codes for CASSPPDRTDQSTEAFF.

CDR3 protein: CASSLWAGDLNTEAFF. CDR3 coding DNA: TGTGCCAGCAGTTTGTGGGCAGGTGATTTGAACACTGAAGCTTTCTTT. The chain recombines TRBV12-3 or TRBV12-4 with TRBJ1-1, with D unclear. V was clipped by 3 bases and J by 0 bases, with 14 bases between them. CDR3 length: 16 amino acids.

This clonotype appeared many times. This sequence joins TRBV11-1 and TRBJ2-7; 13 bases align to TRBD2. V shed 5 bases, J shed 2 bases, and the junction held 3 bases outside the gene matches. Germline CDR1 SGHAT, CDR2 FQDESV (reference sequence). CDR3 size: 15 residues. Here the CDR3 reads CASSEGLAGAYEQYF. The CDR3 DNA sequence: TGTGCCAGCAGCGAAGGACTAGCGGGGGCCTACGAGCAGTACTTC.

At least ten counts were recorded for this clonotype. V usage is TRBV6-2 or TRBV6-3 and J usage is TRBJ1-5; D is ambiguous. The CDR3 is 14 residues long. V gave up 6 bases and J gave up 9 bases, with 18 bases separating them. CDR1 is MNHEY, CDR2 SVGEGT, per germline. Written as DNA, the CDR3 is TGTGCCAGCAGAACCACGGAGGTCTGGGGGCCCCAGCATTTT. Protein product: CASRTTEVWGPQHF.

This clonotype was counted ten times or more. The CDR3 reads CAISDGRSYEQYF. CDR3 bases: TGTGCCATCAGCGACGGACGGTCCTACGAGCAGTACTTC. The V gene is TRBV10-3, the J gene TRBJ2-7; no reliable D call. The germline V and J ends were trimmed by 6 bases and 1 base, with 10 bases remaining between them. Germline V gives CDR1 ENHRY, CDR2 SYGVKD. The length of the CDR3 is 13 residues.

This clonotype has ten or more counts. This rearrangement joins TRBV6-2 or TRBV6-3 to TRBJ2-7; tentative D call: TRBD2 (6 bases). Germline V gene sequence: CDR1 MNHEY, CDR2 SVGEGT. The CDR3 loop spans 14 amino acids. Trimming took off 2 bases at V and 0 bases at J, with 8 bases between the two ends. The CDR3 reads CASSYRGFSYEQYF. As DNA, the CDR3 is TGTGCCAGCAGTTACCGGGGGTTCTCCTACGAGCAGTACTTC.

This chain links TRBV20-1 with TRBJ2-2; 8 bases line up with TRBD1. The CDR3 runs to 16 residues. Germline CDR1 reads DFQATT; CDR2 reads SNEGSKA (reference sequence). V dropped 3 bases and J dropped 6; count of bases not matched to a gene: 12. Written as DNA, the CDR3 is TGCAGTGCTAGGGCCCGCGACAGGGGAGTATCCGGGGAGCTGTTTTTT. This codes for CSARARDRGVSGELFF.